Included here is one TCR beta chain sequence, with context. V trimming: 3 bases; J trimming: 1 base; junction bases outside the gene matches: 7. The CDR3 is made up of 17 amino acids. The V gene's germline CDR1 is LGHNA and CDR2 YNFKEQ. These data come from a study of response to subunit inactivated influenza vaccine. TCRdb fed the RT-PCR reads into MiXCR, producing one record per CDR3 protein. The repertoire holds 500,000 to 600,000 distinct CDR3 sequences, with around 11% as singletons. This sample also belongs to another study, concerning T cells expressing NK-cell markers. That study adds: The TCR beta cDNA came from 5'RACE template switching with UMIs. Sorted CD3+CD56+NKG2C+, CD3+CD56+NKG2C- and CD3+CD56-NKG2C+ T cells supplied TCR beta repertoires. NKG2C+ dominant clonotype frequencies in 5 or 6 donors were about 1.0-7.5% of CD8+ T cells. These same clonotypes (in several donors) also led the CD3+CD56-NKG2C+ fraction.

The V call is TRBV4-2, the J call TRBJ2-1, with 9 bases that match TRBD2. Source: PBMCs from blood, taken on the day of vaccination. This receptor was obtained from a man aged 50 to 59 who received an inactivated influenza vaccine. The CDR3 coding sequence is TGTGCCAGCAGCCAGGGCGTTCTAGCGGGGTCCTACAATGAGCAGTTCTTC. Translation gives CASSQGVLAGSYNEQFF.